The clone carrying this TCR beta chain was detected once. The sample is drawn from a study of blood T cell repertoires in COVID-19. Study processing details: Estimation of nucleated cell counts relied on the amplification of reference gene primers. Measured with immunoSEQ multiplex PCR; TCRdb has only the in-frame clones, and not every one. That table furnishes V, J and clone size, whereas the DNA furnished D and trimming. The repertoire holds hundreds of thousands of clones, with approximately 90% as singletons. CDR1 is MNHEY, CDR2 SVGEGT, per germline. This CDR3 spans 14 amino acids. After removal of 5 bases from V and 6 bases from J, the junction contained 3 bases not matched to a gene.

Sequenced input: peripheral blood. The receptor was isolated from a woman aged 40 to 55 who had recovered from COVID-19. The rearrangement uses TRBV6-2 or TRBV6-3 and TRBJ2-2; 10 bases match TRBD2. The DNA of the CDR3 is TGTGCCAGCAGTCAGCGGGAGGGCCCCGGGGAGCTGTTTTTT. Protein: CASSQREGPGELFF.